The 4 T cell receptor beta chains reported below all come from one sample, sequenced in a study of T cells in localized non-small cell lung cancer. This table comes from immunoSEQ multiplex PCR, and its TCRdb copy is limited to in-frame clones, with some not included. The table lists about 1,500 clones, less than 25% of them singletons. The sample consisted of normal lung tissue next to the tumor, taken before any cancer treatment. The receptors were gathered from a male donor aged 60 or over with stage III squamous cell lung carcinoma.

V and J are TRBV18 and TRBJ2-3; TRBD2 agrees at 9 bases. The CDR3 is 15 amino acids. Germline trimming cut 2 bases from V and 2 bases from J; bases unmatched to any gene: 2. Germline-derived CDR1 and CDR2 are KGHSH and LQKENI. The CDR3 spells CASSPVAGVTDTQYF. The CDR3 DNA reads TGTGCCAGCTCACCAGTAGCGGGAGTCACAGATACGCAGTATTTT. Combining the CDR3 with reference TRBV18 and TRBJ2-3 gives the whole variable domain NAGVMQNPRHLVRRRGQEARLRCSPMKGHSHVYWYRQLPEEGLKFMVYLQKENIIDESGMPKERFSAEFPKEGPSILRIQQVVRGDSAAYFCASSPVAGVTDTQYFGPGTRLTVL.

There are a few counts of this clone. The J gene is TRBJ1-5, the V gene TRBV9; the D gene is possibly TRBD1 (5 bases). The CDR3 spans 12 residues. Trimming pared 3 bases from V and 10 bases from J, leaving 11 bases between. Germline assignment: CDR1 SGDLS and CDR2 YYNGEE. This chain's CDR3 is CASSGQSRPQHF. CDR3 DNA sequence: TGTGCCAGCAGCGGACAGAGCAGACCCCAGCATTTT.

The chain carries TRBV11-3 and TRBJ2-1; 14 bases agree with TRBD2. Germline V gives CDR1 SGHNT, CDR2 YENEEA. Germline trimming cut 5 bases from V and 5 bases from J; bases unmatched to any gene: 8. The CDR3 has 17 residues. DNA of the CDR3: TGTGCCAGCAGCCCCGGGACTAGCGGGGGTTCTAACAATGAGCAGTTCTTC. Its protein is CASSPGTSGGSNNEQFF.

By share, this clone counts as large. This chain uses TRBV12-5 with TRBJ1-1; D is unclear. This CDR3 has 13 amino acids. CDR1 is LGHNT and CDR2 is FRNRAP in the germline V gene. The germline V and J ends were trimmed by 1 base and 0 bases, with 3 bases remaining between them. CDR3 DNA sequence: TGTGCTAGTGGTTTGGGCCTGAACACTGAAGCTTTCTTT. The encoded protein is CASGLGLNTEAFF.